The 23 T cell receptor beta chains in this list originate from one sample, sequenced in a study of blood T cell repertoires in COVID-19. Assay used: immunoSEQ multiplex PCR; TCRdb lists only in-frame clones, some missing. The sample shows approximately 17,000 clones, 88% of them seen only once. Material: PBMCs or T cells enriched from blood (not recorded which). The receptors were sampled from a woman in her 30s who had recovered from COVID-19.

This sequence joins TRBV5-1 and TRBJ1-6; D gene ambiguous. CDR1 and CDR2 from the germline V gene are SGHRS and YFSETQ. V was cut by 4 bases and J by 8 bases, with 13 bases left in between. The CDR3 runs 14 residues. This CDR3 reads CASSNSGFDSPLHF. In DNA, the CDR3 is TGCGCCAGCAGCAATTCGGGGTTTGATTCACCCCTCCACTTT.

This clone was counted once. V and J are TRBV7-3 and TRBJ2-7; D is perhaps TRBD1 (6 bases). Trimming pared 7 bases from V and 4 bases from J, leaving 17 bases between. This CDR3 region has 14 residues. CDR1 and CDR2 (germline): SGHTA, FQGTGA. The DNA for the CDR3 is TGTGCCAGCAACCTATACAGGGTGATGTACGAGCAGTACTTC. It is translated as CASNLYRVMYEQYF.

J is TRBJ1-1 and V is TRBV10-3; TRBD1 might be the D (6 bases). The ends were cut back, 6 bases at V and 4 bases at J, with 12 bases in the middle. The germline gives CDR1 ENHRY, CDR2 SYGVKD. The CDR3 extends over 13 amino acids. The CDR3 here is CAISRQAGTEAFF. In nucleotides, the CDR3 is TGTGCCATCAGCAGACAGGCCGGCACTGAAGCTTTCTTT.

The V and J genes are TRBV7-6 and TRBJ1-4; D is possibly TRBD1 (6 bases). The CDR3 has 14 amino acids. Trimming cost V 1 base and J 6 bases, with 9 bases left between them. Germline CDR1 is SGHVS and CDR2 is FNYEAQ. In DNA, the CDR3 is TGTGCCAGCAGCTTAGAGACAGGCCATGAAAAACTGTTTTTT. Its protein is CASSLETGHEKLFF.

V usage is TRBV9 and J usage is TRBJ1-1; TRBD1 might be the D (5 bases). The CDR3 is 14 residues long. Deletions cut 0 bases from V and 3 bases from J, with 9 bases between. Germline V gene data show CDR1 as SGDLS and CDR2 as YYNGEE. The chain's CDR3 is CASSVAAGDTEAFF. In nucleotides, the CDR3 is TGTGCCAGCAGCGTAGCTGCGGGGGACACTGAAGCTTTCTTT.

For the CDR3, the DNA is TGTGCCAGCAGCAAATCAGGGTTCCGTCACTATGGCTACACCTTC. The encoded protein is CASSKSGFRHYGYTF. The chain employs TRBV21-1 and TRBJ1-2; the D call of TRBD1 is as the table states it, not checked on the DNA. TRBV21-1 is marked as a pseudogene. CDR3 size: 15 residues.

The chain links TRBV7-2 to TRBJ2-4; 12 bases are shared with TRBD1. Trimming took 0 bases from V and 11 from J; bases not matched to a gene: 8. CDR3 size: 16 residues. From germline, CDR1 is SGHTA and CDR2 FQGNSA. CDR3 sequence reads: CASSLATGTGGVFQYF. DNA of the CDR3: TGTGCCAGCAGCTTAGCCACCGGGACAGGGGGCGTATTTCAGTACTTC.

This clone has only a few counts. The chain couples TRBV18 to TRBJ1-2; TRBD1 might be the D (5 bases). The CDR3 contains 15 residues. CDR1 KGHSH and CDR2 LQKENI come from the germline V gene. Trimming stripped 0 bases from V and 4 bases from J, with 12 bases between. In DNA, the CDR3 is TGTGCCAGCTCACCACCGGAGGGGCTAATCTATGGCTACACCTTC. It codes for CASSPPEGLIYGYTF. Looking up the rest from reference TRBV18 and TRBJ1-2 gives the full variable domain: NAGVMQNPRHLVRRRGQEARLRCSPMKGHSHVYWYRQLPEEGLKFMVYLQKENIIDESGMPKERFSAEFPKEGPSILRIQQVVRGDSAAYFCASSPPEGLIYGYTFGSGTRLTVV.

The chain couples TRBV4-2 to TRBJ1-2; D perhaps matches TRBD1 (5 bases). Trimming took off 0 bases at V and 6 bases at J, with 14 bases between the two ends. Germline lookup yields CDR1 LGHNA and CDR2 YNFKEQ. There are 15 residues in the CDR3. CDR3 in amino acids: CASSQDRAGWNGYTF. CDR3 bases: TGTGCCAGCAGCCAAGATCGAGCAGGGTGGAATGGCTACACCTTC.

The chain couples TRBV7-2 to TRBJ1-2; weak D call: TRBD1 (5 bases). The germline V gene encodes CDR1 SGHTA and CDR2 FQGNSA. The CDR3 is 15 amino acids. Trimming took 5 bases from V and 3 from J, leaving 16 bases between them. The CDR3, as DNA: TGTGCCAGCAGCGACCGACAGTATTCCGACTATGGCTACACCTTC. Translating gives CASSDRQYSDYGYTF.

The chain employs TRBV7-2 and TRBJ2-1, with D possibly being TRBD2 (6 bases). The CDR3 extends over 16 amino acids. V lost 1 base and J 4 bases, leaving 14 bases between the germline ends. Germline CDR1 reads SGHTA; CDR2 reads FQGNSA. The CDR3: CASSLVPTSPYNEQFF. For the CDR3, the DNA is TGTGCCAGCAGCTTAGTCCCGACTAGTCCGTACAATGAGCAGTTCTTC.

CDR3 sequence (DNA): TGCGCCAGTCAACCCCACGGAGGGTCTGAAAAACTGTTTTTT. This encodes CASQPHGGSEKLFF. This sequence joins TRBV5-1 and TRBJ1-4, with D uncertain. Germline V CDR1 and CDR2: SGHRS, YFSETQ. The CDR3 is 14 amino acids. Trimming removed 8 bases from V and 7 bases from J, with 18 bases in between.

This clone was found a few times. This chain links TRBV21-1 with TRBJ2-7; TRBD1 is taken as the D call from the table, unchecked against the DNA. TRBV21-1 is noted as a pseudogene. The CDR3 totals 14 residues. The CDR3 bases are TGTGCCAGCAGCTCTAAAAACAGGGTCTACGAGCAGTACTTC. Protein sequence: CASSSKNRVYEQYF.

The chain has TRBV30 and TRBJ1-1, with D possibly matching TRBD1 (5 bases). The V and J ends lost 0 bases and 5 bases respectively, with 16 bases between them. The CDR3 runs to 15 residues. From germline, CDR1 is GTSNPN and CDR2 SVGIG (reference sequence). The chain's CDR3 is CAWSVRAGWLTEAFF. The CDR3 nucleotides read TGTGCCTGGAGTGTTCGGGCAGGGTGGTTGACTGAAGCTTTCTTT. The variable domain in full, with the rest retrieved from reference TRBV30 and TRBJ1-1, is SQTIHQWPATLVQPVGSPLSLECTVEGTSNPNLYWYRQAAGRGLQLLFYSVGIGQISSEVPQNLSASRPQDRQFILSSKKLLLSDSGFYLCAWSVRAGWLTEAFFGQGTRLTVV.

V is TRBV3-1 (or the pseudogene TRBV3-2) and J is TRBJ1-1; no reliable D call. Germline V CDR1 and CDR2: LGHDT, YNNKEL (reference sequence). Deletions cut 4 bases from V and 4 bases from J, with 10 bases between. CDR3 size: 13 residues. The CDR3 sequence: CASSLGSGTEAFF. CDR3 DNA: TGTGCCAGCAGCCTTGGGAGCGGCACTGAAGCTTTCTTT.

The J gene is TRBJ2-2, the V gene TRBV28; 13 bases map to TRBD2. Germline V gene data show CDR1 as MDHEN and CDR2 as SYDVKM. Germline trimming cut 3 bases from V and 0 bases from J; bases unmatched to any gene: 1. There are 17 residues in the CDR3. The CDR3, as DNA: TGTGCCAGCAGTTTGGGACTAGCGGGGTCGAACACCGGGGAGCTGTTTTTT. Translation: CASSLGLAGSNTGELFF. Full variable domain (outside the CDR3, taken from reference TRBV28 and TRBJ2-2): DVKVTQSSRYLVKRTGEKVFLECVQDMDHENMFWYRQDPGLGLRLIYFSYDVKMKEKGDIPEGYSVSREKKERFSLILESASTNQTSMYLCASSLGLAGSNTGELFFGEGSRLTVL.

V is TRBV29-1 and J is TRBJ1-4; no firm D call. V dropped 7 bases and J dropped 7 bases, with 13 bases sitting between them. Germline V gives CDR1 SQVTM, CDR2 ANQGSEA. The CDR3 is made up of 12 amino acids. The CDR3 region has the DNA TGCAGCGCCCGGGTGGGAGGTGAAAAACTGTTTTTT. Its protein product is CSARVGGEKLFF. The complete variable domain, with remaining parts taken from reference TRBV29-1 and TRBJ1-4, reads SAVISQKPSRDICQRGTSLTIQCQVDSQVTMMFWYRQQPGQSLTLIATANQGSEATYESGFVIDKFPISRPNLTFSTLTVSNMSPEDSSIYLCSARVGGEKLFFGSGTQLSVL.

The chain has TRBV28 and TRBJ2-5; a weak D match, TRBD2 (5 bases). V was cut by 5 bases and J by 5 bases, with 21 bases left in between. The length of the CDR3 is 16 residues. CDR1 is MDHEN and CDR2 is SYDVKM in the germline V gene. The CDR3 loop reads CASSPPVLLGAETQYF. CDR3 sequence (DNA): TGTGCCAGCAGTCCTCCAGTCCTACTAGGTGCCGAGACCCAGTACTTC.

The chain uses TRBV30 and TRBJ1-1, with D possibly being TRBD1 (6 bases). The germline gives CDR1 GTSNPN, CDR2 SVGIG (reference sequence). Between the trimmed V and J ends, which lost 4 bases and 1 base, there was a span of 10 bases. This CDR3 spans 13 amino acids. The CDR3 DNA follows: TGTGCCTGGACAGCGGACAGGAACACTGAAGCTTTCTTT. Protein product: CAWTADRNTEAFF.

The gene calls are TRBV27 and TRBJ1-2; 9 bases map to TRBD1. The ends lost 4 bases at V and 7 bases at J; junction bases unmatched: 10. CDR3 size: 15 residues. Germline assignment: CDR1 MNHEY and CDR2 SMNVEV (reference sequence). The CDR3, as DNA: TGTGCCAGCAGTTCACCCGGGACAGGGATGGGTGGCTACACCTTC. This codes for CASSSPGTGMGGYTF.

The chain couples TRBV6-5 to TRBJ1-5; 7 nucleotides match TRBD1. Losses at the gene ends were 7 bases for V and 6 bases for J; bases not matched to a gene: 12. Looked up from germline, CDR1 is MNHEY and CDR2 is SVGAGI. CDR3 length: 15 amino acids. The CDR3 DNA reads TGTGCCAGCACCCGGACAGGACCCACCAGTCAGCCCCAGCATTTT. The encoded protein is CASTRTGPTSQPQHF.

The chain uses TRBV5-5 and TRBJ2-1, with D unclear. The CDR3 runs 14 residues. With 4 bases removed from V and 6 bases from J, the gap between germline ends came to 14 bases. From germline, CDR1 is SGHKS and CDR2 YYEKEE (reference sequence). In nucleotides, the CDR3 is TGTGCCAGCAGCCCGGTTGGGCTCTCCAATGAGCAGTTCTTC. It yields the protein CASSPVGLSNEQFF.

The V call is TRBV7-2, the J call TRBJ2-5, with D tentatively TRBD1 (5 bases). With 0 bases removed from V and 2 bases from J, the gap between germline ends came to 10 bases. Looked up from germline, CDR1 is SGHTA and CDR2 is FQGNSA. CDR3 length: 15 amino acids. The DNA of the CDR3 is TGTGCCAGCAGCTTAGCTAGGACACTACAAGAGACCCAGTACTTC. Protein product: CASSLARTLQETQYF.